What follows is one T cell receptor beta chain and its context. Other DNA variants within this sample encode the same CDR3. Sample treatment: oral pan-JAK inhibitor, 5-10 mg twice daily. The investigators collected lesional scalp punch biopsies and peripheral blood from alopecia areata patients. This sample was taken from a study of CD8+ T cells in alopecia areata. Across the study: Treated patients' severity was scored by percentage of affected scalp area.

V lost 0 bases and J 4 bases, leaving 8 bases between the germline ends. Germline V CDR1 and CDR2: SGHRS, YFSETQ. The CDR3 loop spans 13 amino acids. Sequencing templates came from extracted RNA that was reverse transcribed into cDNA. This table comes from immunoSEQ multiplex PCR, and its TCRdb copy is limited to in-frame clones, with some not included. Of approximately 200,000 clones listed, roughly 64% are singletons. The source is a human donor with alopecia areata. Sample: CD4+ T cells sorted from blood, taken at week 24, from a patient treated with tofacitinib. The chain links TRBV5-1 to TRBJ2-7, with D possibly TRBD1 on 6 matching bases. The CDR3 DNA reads TGCGCCAGCAGCTTGGACGGGACATACGAGCAGTACTTC. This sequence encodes CASSLDGTYEQYF.